Sequencing of this T cell receptor beta chain was carried out in a study of T cell responses to AZD1222 COVID-19 vaccine. The method was immunoSEQ multiplex PCR; TCRdb's version includes in-frame clones alone and lacks a portion of them. The sample yields about 75,000 clones, about 87% seen once. Points on this clone: Its antigen is as yet unknown.

Overall study findings and caveats: Spike was spanned by vaccine-associated CD4 TCRs, with dominance at 160-218 and 743-854. After the peak T cell response, and only then, were repertoires sampled. Reportedly, nearly half of unique spike TCRs recognized epitopes outside B.1.351/B.1.1.7 mutations.

The CDR3 runs 14 residues. V gave up 0 bases and J gave up 3 bases, with 8 bases separating them. Germline loops: CDR1 LNHNV, CDR2 YYDKDF (reference sequence). The source was peripheral blood, collected 28 days after the second dose of the MenACWY control vaccine. The sequence came from an adult who received the MenACWY meningococcal vaccine as a control. The genes are TRBV15 and TRBJ1-1; no firm D call. CDR3 nucleotide sequence: TGTGCCACCAGCAGAGATCGGCTTGACACTGAAGCTTTCTTT. This sequence encodes CATSRDRLDTEAFF.